The 8 T cell receptor beta chains below all came from one sample that was sequenced in a study of blood T cell repertoires in COVID-19. The method was immunoSEQ multiplex PCR; TCRdb's version includes in-frame clones alone and lacks a portion of them. The sample records around 11,000 clones, approximately 88% being singletons. Sequencing was performed on peripheral blood. The receptors shown here come from a human donor in a cohort sampled during active COVID-19.

This clone showed up just once. The genes are TRBV11-2 and TRBJ1-5; 7 nucleotides match TRBD1. The junction had 8 bases not matched to a gene; V was cut back by 2 bases and J by 7 bases. The CDR3 consists of 15 residues. The germline CDR1 and CDR2 sequences are SGHAT and FQNNGV. CDR3 sequence (DNA): TGTGCCAGCAGCTTAACCCGAACAGGGGAACAGCCCCAGCATTTT. As protein: CASSLTRTGEQPQHF. The variable domain in full, completed from reference TRBV11-2 and TRBJ1-5, reads EAGVAQSPRYKIIEKRQSVAFWCNPISGHATLYWYQQILGQGPKLLIQFQNNGVVDDSQLPKDRFSAERLKGVDSTLKIQPAKLEDSAVYLCASSLTRTGEQPQHFGDGTRLSIL.

The V gene is TRBV5-1, the J gene TRBJ2-1, with 12 bases matching TRBD2. This CDR3 has 15 amino acids. The V gene's germline CDR1 is SGHRS and CDR2 YFSETQ. The J segment lost 7 bases and the V segment lost 5 bases, leaving 7 bases of the junction unmatched. The CDR3 sequence is CASRLLAGGQNEQFF. CDR3 nucleotide sequence: TGCGCCAGCAGATTGCTAGCGGGGGGGCAGAATGAGCAGTTCTTC.

The gene calls are TRBV7-3 and TRBJ2-1; TRBD2 aligns across 10 bases. This CDR3 spans 15 amino acids. V gave up 5 bases and J gave up 4 bases; unmatched junction bases: 5. Germline values: CDR1 SGHTA, CDR2 FQGTGA. Here the CDR3 reads CASSATSGTYNEQFF. The CDR3 DNA follows: TGTGCCAGCAGCGCAACTAGCGGGACATACAATGAGCAGTTCTTC. The full variable domain, its missing parts supplied by reference TRBV7-3 and TRBJ2-1, is GAGVSQTPSNKVTEKGKYVELRCDPISGHTALYWYRQSLGQGPEFLIYFQGTGAADDSGLPNDRFFAVRPEGSVSTLKIQRTERGDSAVYLCASSATSGTYNEQFFGPGTRLTVL.

This clone was counted a single time. The CDR3 reads CASSLGWGEGDIQYF. CDR3 nucleotides: TGTGCCAGCAGTCTAGGTTGGGGGGAGGGTGACATTCAGTACTTC. The chain recombines TRBV6-5 with TRBJ2-4; 7 bases align to TRBD2. Germline V gene sequence: CDR1 MNHEY, CDR2 SVGAGI. With 5 bases clipped from V and 8 bases from J, the junction kept 12 bases outside the gene matches. This CDR3 has 15 residues.

This clone was recorded only once. This chain connects TRBV7-3 to TRBJ2-2; the D gene is possibly TRBD1 (5 bases). This CDR3 contains 14 residues. Trimming removed 4 bases at V and 3 bases at J, with 9 bases between. Germline-derived CDR1 and CDR2 are SGHTA and FQGTGA. CDR3 protein: CASSSQGYTGELFF. In DNA form, the CDR3 reads TGTGCCAGCAGCTCCCAGGGTTACACCGGGGAGCTGTTTTTT.

The chain carries TRBV6-5 and TRBJ1-1; the D is unclear. The CDR3 sequence is 12 residues long. Germline V gene lookup returns CDR1 MNHEY and CDR2 SVGAGI. Trimming left V 8 bases short and J 1 base short, with 8 bases between. The CDR3 spells CASGQANTEAFF. In DNA form, the CDR3 reads TGTGCCAGCGGGCAGGCGAACACTGAAGCTTTCTTT.

This sequence joins TRBV6-6 and TRBJ2-1; D call uncertain. V was cut by 6 bases and J by 9 bases, with 3 bases left in between. The CDR3 is 9 amino acids. Germline V lookup: CDR1 MNHNY, CDR2 SVGAGI (reference sequence). The CDR3 DNA reads TGTGCCAGCAGCGGTGAGCAGTTCTTC. It translates to CASSGEQFF.

The V and J genes are TRBV7-2 and TRBJ1-1; no definite D call. The germline CDR1 and CDR2 sequences are SGHTA and FQGNSA. This CDR3 contains 13 residues. Trimming cost V 3 bases and J 5 bases, with 10 bases left between them. The CDR3 spells CASSFGLVTEAFF. The CDR3 DNA reads TGTGCCAGCAGCTTCGGTTTAGTGACTGAAGCTTTCTTT.